This T cell receptor (beta chain) was observed in a study of vaccination and CD4 T cells after COVID-19. Stated time point: late sampling 161 to 241 days after vaccination in a few convalescent patients. Each CDR3 protein gets one entry after TCRdb re-called the PCR reads with MiXCR. Among tens of thousands of distinct CDR3 sequences listed, 45% to 50% were seen once. The TCR was taken from a human donor who had recovered from COVID-19. Source: CD4+ T cells from blood, taken about 7 months after SARS-CoV-2 vaccination.

CDR3 residues: CASRKRRGGGDTGELFF. In DNA, the CDR3 is TGTGCCAGCAGGAAAAGGAGGGGAGGCGGTGACACCGGGGAGCTGTTTTTT. The V and J genes are TRBV6-1 and TRBJ2-2; D might be TRBD2 (6 bases). The CDR3 spans 17 residues. The germline V gene has CDR1 MNHNS and CDR2 SASEGT. Trimming shortened V by 6 bases and J by 3 bases, and 20 bases separated the two germline ends.